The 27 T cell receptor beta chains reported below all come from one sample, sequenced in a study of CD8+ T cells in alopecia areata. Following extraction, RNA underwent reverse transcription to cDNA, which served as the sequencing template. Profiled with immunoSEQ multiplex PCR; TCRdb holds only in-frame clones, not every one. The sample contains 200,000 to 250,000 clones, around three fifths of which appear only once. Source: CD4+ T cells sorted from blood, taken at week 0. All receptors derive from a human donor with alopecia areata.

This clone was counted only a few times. The CDR3 region is CAWRAGLAAQETQYF. As DNA, the CDR3 is TGTGCCTGGAGAGCAGGACTAGCGGCTCAAGAGACCCAGTACTTC. This rearrangement joins TRBV30 to TRBJ2-5, with 10 bases that match TRBD2. The germline V gene encodes CDR1 GTSNPN and CDR2 SVGIG (reference sequence). The CDR3 totals 15 residues. J lost 2 bases, V lost 3 bases, and 6 bases had no gene match.

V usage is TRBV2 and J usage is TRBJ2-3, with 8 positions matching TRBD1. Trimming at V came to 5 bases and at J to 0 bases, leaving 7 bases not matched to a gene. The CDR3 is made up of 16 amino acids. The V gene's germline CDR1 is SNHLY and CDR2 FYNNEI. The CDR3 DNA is TGTGCCAGCAGTCAAGACAGGGGCGGTAGCACAGATACGCAGTATTTT. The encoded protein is CASSQDRGGSTDTQYF. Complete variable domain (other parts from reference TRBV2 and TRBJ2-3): EPEVTQTPSHQVTQMGQEVILRCVPISNHLYFYWYRQILGQKVEFLVSFYNNEISEKSEIFDDQFSVERPDGSNFTLKIRSTKLEDSAMYFCASSQDRGGSTDTQYFGPGTRLTVL.

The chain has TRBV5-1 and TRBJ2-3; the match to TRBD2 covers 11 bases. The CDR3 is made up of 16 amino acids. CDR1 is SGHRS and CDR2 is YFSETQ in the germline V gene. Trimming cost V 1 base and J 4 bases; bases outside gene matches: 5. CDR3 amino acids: CASSLLTSGSSDTQYF. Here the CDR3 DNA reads TGCGCCAGCAGCTTGCTCACTAGCGGGAGTTCAGATACGCAGTATTTT. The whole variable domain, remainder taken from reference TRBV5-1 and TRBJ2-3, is KAGVTQTPRYLIKTRGQQVTLSCSPISGHRSVSWYQQTPGQGLQFLFEYFSETQRNKGNFPGRFSGRQFSNSRSEMNVSTLELGDSALYLCASSLLTSGSSDTQYFGPGTRLTVL.

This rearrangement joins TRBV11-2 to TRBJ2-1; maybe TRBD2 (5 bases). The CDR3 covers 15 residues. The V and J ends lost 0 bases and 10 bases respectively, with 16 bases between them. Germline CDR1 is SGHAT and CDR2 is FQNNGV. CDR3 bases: TGTGCCAGCAGCTTAGATGGGGTGCGGGTTGGGGAGCAGTTCTTC. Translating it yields CASSLDGVRVGEQFF.

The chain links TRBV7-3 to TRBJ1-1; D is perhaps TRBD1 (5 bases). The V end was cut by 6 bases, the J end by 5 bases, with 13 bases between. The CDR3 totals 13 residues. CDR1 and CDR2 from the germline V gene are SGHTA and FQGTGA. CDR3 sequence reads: CASSIGAGTEAFF. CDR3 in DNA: TGTGCCAGCAGTATAGGGGCAGGGACTGAAGCTTTCTTT.

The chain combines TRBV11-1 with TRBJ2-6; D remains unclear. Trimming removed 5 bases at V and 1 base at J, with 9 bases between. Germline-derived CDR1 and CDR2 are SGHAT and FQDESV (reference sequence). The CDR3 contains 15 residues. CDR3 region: CASSLRGSGANVLTF. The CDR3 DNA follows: TGTGCCAGCAGCCTCCGAGGATCTGGGGCCAACGTCCTGACTTTC.

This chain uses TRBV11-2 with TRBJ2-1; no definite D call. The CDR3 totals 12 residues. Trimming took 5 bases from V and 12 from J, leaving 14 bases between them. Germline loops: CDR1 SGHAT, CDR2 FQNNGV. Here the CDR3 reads CASSATSSRQFF. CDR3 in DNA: TGTGCCAGCAGCGCCACGAGCTCGCGGCAGTTCTTC.

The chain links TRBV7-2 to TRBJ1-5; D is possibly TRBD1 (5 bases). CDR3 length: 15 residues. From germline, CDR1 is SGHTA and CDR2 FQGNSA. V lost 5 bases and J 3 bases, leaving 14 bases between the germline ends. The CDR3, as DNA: TGTGCCAGCAGCGCGACGGGACTCATCAATCAGCCCCAGCATTTT. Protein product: CASSATGLINQPQHF.

CDR3 residues: CASSPRDRVSIQYF. CDR3 DNA sequence: TGTGCCAGCAGCCCCCGGGACAGGGTATCCATTCAGTACTTC. The rearrangement uses TRBV7-9 and TRBJ2-4, with 9 positions matching TRBD1. The junction had 8 bases not matched to a gene; V was cut back by 5 bases and J by 9 bases. The germline V gene has CDR1 SEHNR and CDR2 FQNEAQ (reference sequence). The CDR3 loop spans 14 amino acids.

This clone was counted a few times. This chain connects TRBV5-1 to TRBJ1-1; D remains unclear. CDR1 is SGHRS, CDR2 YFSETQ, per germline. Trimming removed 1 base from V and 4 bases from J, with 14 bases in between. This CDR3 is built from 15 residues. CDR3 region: CASSLTTTLGTEAFF. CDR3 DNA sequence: TGCGCCAGCAGCTTGACCACCACGCTTGGCACTGAAGCTTTCTTT.

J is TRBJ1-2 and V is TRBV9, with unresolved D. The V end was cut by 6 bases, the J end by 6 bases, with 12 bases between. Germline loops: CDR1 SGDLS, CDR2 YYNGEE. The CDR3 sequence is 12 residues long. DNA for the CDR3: TGTGCCAGCACCGCGCAAGGAGATGGCTACACCTTC. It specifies CASTAQGDGYTF.

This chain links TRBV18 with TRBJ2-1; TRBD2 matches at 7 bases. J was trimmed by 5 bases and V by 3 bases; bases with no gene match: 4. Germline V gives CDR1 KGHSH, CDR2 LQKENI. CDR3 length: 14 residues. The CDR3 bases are TGTGCCAGCTCACCGGCGAGCGGGGACAATGAGCAGTTCTTC. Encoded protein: CASSPASGDNEQFF.

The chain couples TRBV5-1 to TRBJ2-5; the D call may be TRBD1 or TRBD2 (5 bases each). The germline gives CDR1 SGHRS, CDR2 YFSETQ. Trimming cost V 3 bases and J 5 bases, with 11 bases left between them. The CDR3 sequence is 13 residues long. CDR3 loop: CASSSGTGETQYF. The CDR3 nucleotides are TGCGCCAGCAGCTCCGGGACGGGCGAGACCCAGTACTTC. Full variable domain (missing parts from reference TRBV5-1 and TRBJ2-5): KAGVTQTPRYLIKTRGQQVTLSCSPISGHRSVSWYQQTPGQGLQFLFEYFSETQRNKGNFPGRFSGRQFSNSRSEMNVSTLELGDSALYLCASSSGTGETQYFGPGTRLLVL.

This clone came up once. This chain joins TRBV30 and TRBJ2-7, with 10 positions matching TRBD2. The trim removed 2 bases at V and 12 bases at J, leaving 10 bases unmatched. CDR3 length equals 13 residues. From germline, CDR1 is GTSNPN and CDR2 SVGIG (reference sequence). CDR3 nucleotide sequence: TGTGCCTGGAGTCCTAGCGGGAGTCGCGAGGGGTACTTC. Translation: CAWSPSGSREGYF.

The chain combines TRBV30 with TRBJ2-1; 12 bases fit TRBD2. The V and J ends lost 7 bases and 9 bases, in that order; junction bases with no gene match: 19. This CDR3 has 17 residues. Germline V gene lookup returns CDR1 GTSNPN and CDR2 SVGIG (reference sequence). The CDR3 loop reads CAFLIKTSGRSIPEQFF. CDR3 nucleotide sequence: TGTGCCTTTCTAATAAAGACTAGCGGGAGATCAATACCTGAGCAGTTCTTC.

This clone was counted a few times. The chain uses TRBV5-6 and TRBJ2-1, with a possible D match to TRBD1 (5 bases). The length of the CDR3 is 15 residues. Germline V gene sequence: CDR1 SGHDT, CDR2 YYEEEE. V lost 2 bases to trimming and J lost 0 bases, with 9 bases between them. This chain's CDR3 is CASSFTGRSYNEQFF. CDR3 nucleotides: TGTGCCAGCAGCTTCACAGGCCGCTCCTACAATGAGCAGTTCTTC.

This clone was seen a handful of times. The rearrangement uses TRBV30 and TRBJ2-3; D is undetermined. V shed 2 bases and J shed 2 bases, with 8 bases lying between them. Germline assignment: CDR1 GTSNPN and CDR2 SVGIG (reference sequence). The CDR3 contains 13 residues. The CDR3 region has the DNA TGTGCCTGGAGTCTTCCCTTCACAGATACGCAGTATTTT. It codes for CAWSLPFTDTQYF.

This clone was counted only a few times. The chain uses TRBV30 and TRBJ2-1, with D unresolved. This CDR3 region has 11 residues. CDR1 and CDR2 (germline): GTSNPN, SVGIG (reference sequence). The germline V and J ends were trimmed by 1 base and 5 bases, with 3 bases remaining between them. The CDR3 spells CAWSENNEQFF. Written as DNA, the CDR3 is TGTGCCTGGAGTGAAAACAATGAGCAGTTCTTC.

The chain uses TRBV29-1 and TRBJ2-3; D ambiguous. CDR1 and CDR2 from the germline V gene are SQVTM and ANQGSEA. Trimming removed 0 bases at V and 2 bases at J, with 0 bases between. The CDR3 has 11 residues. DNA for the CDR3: TGCAGCGTTGAAGACACAGATACGCAGTATTTT. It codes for CSVEDTDTQYF.

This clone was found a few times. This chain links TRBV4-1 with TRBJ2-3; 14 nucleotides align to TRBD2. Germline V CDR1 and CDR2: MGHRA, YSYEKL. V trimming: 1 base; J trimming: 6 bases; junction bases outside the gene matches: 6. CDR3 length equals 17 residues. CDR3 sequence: CASSQGGGLAGGDTQYF. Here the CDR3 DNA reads TGCGCCAGCAGCCAAGGGGGAGGACTAGCGGGAGGTGATACGCAGTATTTT.

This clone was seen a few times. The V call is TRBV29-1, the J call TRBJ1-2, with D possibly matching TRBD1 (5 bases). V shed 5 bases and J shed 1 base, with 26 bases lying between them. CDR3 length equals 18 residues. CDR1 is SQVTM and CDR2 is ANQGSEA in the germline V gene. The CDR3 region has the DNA TGCAGCGTTCCTAGGGACGGCGGCGGGGCACACTTTAACTATGGCTACACCTTC. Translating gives CSVPRDGGGAHFNYGYTF.

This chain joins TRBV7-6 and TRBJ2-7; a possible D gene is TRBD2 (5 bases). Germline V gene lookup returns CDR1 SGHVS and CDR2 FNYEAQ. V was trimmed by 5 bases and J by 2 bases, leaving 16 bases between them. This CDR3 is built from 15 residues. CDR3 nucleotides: TGTGCCAGCAGCCATAACCCGACGGGGACCTACGAGCAGTACTTC. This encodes CASSHNPTGTYEQYF. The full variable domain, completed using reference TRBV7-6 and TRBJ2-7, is GAGVSQSPRYKVTKRGQDVALRCDPISGHVSLYWYRQALGQGPEFLTYFNYEAQQDKSGLPNDRFSAERPEGSISTLTIQRTEQRDSAMYRCASSHNPTGTYEQYFGPGTRLTVT.

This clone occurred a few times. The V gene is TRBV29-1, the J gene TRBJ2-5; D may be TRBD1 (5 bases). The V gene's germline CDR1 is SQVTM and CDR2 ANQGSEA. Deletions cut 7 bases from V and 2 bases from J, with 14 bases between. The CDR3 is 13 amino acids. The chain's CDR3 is CSGMGLPQETQYF. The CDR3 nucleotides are TGCAGCGGCATGGGGCTTCCTCAAGAGACCCAGTACTTC.

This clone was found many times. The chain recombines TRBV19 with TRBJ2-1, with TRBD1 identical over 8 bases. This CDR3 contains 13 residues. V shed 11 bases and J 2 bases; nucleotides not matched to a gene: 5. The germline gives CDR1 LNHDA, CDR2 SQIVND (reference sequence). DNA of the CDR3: TGTGCCGCCGCAGGGGGCCCCTACAATGAGCAGTTCTTC. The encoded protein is CAAAGGPYNEQFF.

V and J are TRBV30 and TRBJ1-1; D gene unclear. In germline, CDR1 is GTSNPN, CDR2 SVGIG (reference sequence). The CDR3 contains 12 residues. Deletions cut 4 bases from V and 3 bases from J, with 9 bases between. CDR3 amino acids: CAWIGTYTEAFF. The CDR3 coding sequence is TGTGCCTGGATAGGTACCTACACTGAAGCTTTCTTT.

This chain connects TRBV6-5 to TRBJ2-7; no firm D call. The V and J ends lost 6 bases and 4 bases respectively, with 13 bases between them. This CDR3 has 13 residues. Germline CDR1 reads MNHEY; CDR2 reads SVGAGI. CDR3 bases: TGTGCCAGCAGGGAAGTGGGAAAGTACGAGCAGTACTTC. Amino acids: CASREVGKYEQYF.

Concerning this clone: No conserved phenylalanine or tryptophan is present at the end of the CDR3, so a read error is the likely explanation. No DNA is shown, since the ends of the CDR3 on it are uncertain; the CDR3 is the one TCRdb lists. CDR3 amino acids: CAWSVIQGNL. The rearrangement links TRBV30 to TRBJ2-7; TRBD1 is the table's D call and was not checked against the DNA. The CDR3 spans 10 residues, counting both ends. Germline loops: CDR1 GTSNPN, CDR2 SVGIG (reference sequence).